The rows below give T cell receptor beta chains drawn from one sample of a study of blood T cell repertoires in COVID-19. Produced via immunoSEQ multiplex PCR; TCRdb's table is partial and in-frame only. The sample lists some 89,000 clones, approximately 76% occurring once. Material: peripheral blood. These receptors were collected from a man aged 65-85 years with acute or convalescent COVID-19. The CDR3 runs from the conserved cysteine through the conserved F or W. D genes are given only for firm matches. The size field is filled for only some rows; it gives once, few, many or a size class.

cdr3_aa cdr3_nt d_call cdr3_length j_call v_call clone_size
CASSLVQGNQPQHF TGTGCCAGCAGCTTAGTTCAGGGAAATCAGCCCCAGCATTTT . 14 TRBJ1-5 TRBV7-8 few
CASTLTSGGDTQYF TGTGCCAGCACCCTGACTAGCGGGGGCGATACGCAGTATTTT TRBD2 14 TRBJ2-3 TRBV27 .
CASSPVRSGVTEAFF TGTGCCAGCAGTCCAGTGAGGTCAGGGGTCACTGAAGCTTTCTTT . 15 TRBJ1-1 TRBV28 .
CASSQVSGKNTEAFF TGTGCCAGCAGCCAAGTTTCGGGAAAAAACACTGAAGCTTTCTTT . 15 TRBJ1-1 TRBV3-1/TRBV3-2 once
CASNPRGGTDGYTF TGTGCCAGCAACCCCAGGGGAGGGACGGATGGCTACACCTTC . 14 TRBJ1-2 TRBV9 .
CASSPAGGSQPQHF TGTGCCAGCAGCCCAGCGGGAGGGAGCCAGCCCCAGCATTTT . 14 TRBJ1-5 TRBV3-1/TRBV3-2 .
CASSFRGAAFF TGTGCCAGTAGTTTCAGGGGTGCAGCTTTCTTT . 11 TRBJ1-1 TRBV19 few
CASSRLPLGTSGTNEQFF TGTGCCAGCAGCAGGCTCCCTCTAGGGACTAGCGGTACCAATGAGCAGTTCTTC TRBD2 18 TRBJ2-1 TRBV28 .
CSVLSGGSSYEQYF TGCAGCGTTTTATCAGGAGGATCCTCCTACGAGCAGTACTTC . 14 TRBJ2-7 TRBV29-1 .
CASSPNRYEQYF TGCGCCAGCAGCCCCAATCGGTACGAGCAGTACTTC . 12 TRBJ2-7 TRBV5-1 .
CASTLAGGMGEQYF TGTGCCAGCACACTAGCGGGAGGGATGGGGGAGCAGTACTTC TRBD2 14 TRBJ2-7 TRBV6-5 .
CASSSLTGGRVETQYF TGTGCCAGTAGTAGCTTGACAGGGGGGCGTGTGGAGACCCAGTACTTC TRBD1 16 TRBJ2-5 TRBV19 few
CASSHQEGSQETQYF TGTGCCAGCAGCCATCAGGAAGGAAGCCAAGAGACCCAGTACTTC . 15 TRBJ2-5 TRBV5-4 .
CASSLRTEIAKNIQYF TGTGCCAGTAGTCTCCGGACAGAGATAGCCAAAAACATTCAGTACTTC . 16 TRBJ2-4 TRBV19 .
CSVPWGQGAVGGYTF TGCAGCGTTCCCTGGGGACAGGGGGCTGTCGGGGGCTACACCTTC TRBD1 15 TRBJ1-2 TRBV29-1 .
CAWSVSVEAFF TGTGCCTGGAGTGTATCCGTTGAAGCTTTCTTT . 11 TRBJ1-1 TRBV30 .
CASSIQVSNTEAFF TGTGCCAGTAGTATACAGGTCTCGAACACTGAAGCTTTCTTT . 14 TRBJ1-1 TRBV19 .
CASSLFGLWGRISYEQYF TGTGCCAGCAGTTTATTCGGCCTTTGGGGGCGCATATCCTACGAGCAGTACTTC . 18 TRBJ2-7 TRBV27 .
CSAITGDDQPQHF TGCAGCGCTATTACAGGGGACGATCAGCCCCAGCATTTT TRBD1 13 TRBJ1-5 TRBV29-1 .
CASSTNRDPTDTQYF TGTGCCAGTAGTACCAACAGGGACCCCACAGATACGCAGTATTTT . 15 TRBJ2-3 TRBV19 .
CSASSGSNQPQHF TGCAGTGCTAGTTCCGGGTCTAATCAGCCCCAGCATTTT . 13 TRBJ1-5 TRBV20-1 .
CAISEYRGPNIQYF TGTGCCATCAGTGAATACAGGGGACCAAACATTCAGTACTTC TRBD1 14 TRBJ2-4 TRBV10-3 .
CASSVGTGGNTIYF TGTGCCAGCAGCGTGGGAACAGGGGGAAACACCATATATTTT . 14 TRBJ1-3 TRBV9 .
CASSLMTSGTTTSTDTQYF TGTGCCAGCAGCTTGATGACTAGCGGAACCACAACTAGCACAGATACGCAGTATTTT TRBD2 19 TRBJ2-3 TRBV7-8 .
CASSSSGGFTYNEQFF TGTGCCAGCAGCTCTAGTGGGGGGTTCACCTACAATGAGCAGTTCTTC . 16 TRBJ2-1 TRBV7-2 once
CASSLGGTGYQPQHF TGTGCCAGCAGCTTAGGTGGGACAGGGTACCAGCCCCAGCATTTT TRBD1 15 TRBJ1-5 TRBV7-2 many
CASSSTGGANTEAFF TGTGCCAGTAGTTCGACAGGGGGCGCGAACACTGAAGCTTTCTTT TRBD1 15 TRBJ1-1 TRBV19 .
CASLTGLYGYTF TGTGCCAGCCTGACAGGGCTCTATGGCTACACCTTC TRBD1 12 TRBJ1-2 TRBV25-1 few
CASSLGLAGGLTDTQYF TGTGCCAGCAGCTTAGGGCTAGCGGGGGGCTTAACAGATACGCAGTATTTT TRBD2 17 TRBJ2-3 TRBV7-2 .
CATSRAEDTYEQYF TGTGCCACCAGCAGAGCGGAGGATACCTACGAGCAGTACTTC . 14 TRBJ2-7 TRBV15 .
CASSPGQGGNYGYTF TGTGCCAGCAGCCCGGGGCAGGGAGGCAACTATGGCTACACCTTC . 15 TRBJ1-2 TRBV5-4 .
CASSEAGGGQPQHF TGTGCCAGCAGTGAAGCGGGAGGTGGGCAGCCCCAGCATTTT . 14 TRBJ1-5 TRBV6-1 .
CASSLRGNSPLHF TGTGCCAGCAGTTTAAGGGGGAATTCACCCCTCCACTTT . 13 TRBJ1-6 TRBV28 .